This TCR beta chain was obtained from a study of T cell responses to AZD1222 COVID-19 vaccine. Study-wide results and caveats: Clonal diversity may have been underestimated in mostly white British donors.

Second doses that came at about 4 or about 12 weeks were put together. Using immunoSEQ multiplex PCR, the repertoire was profiled, and TCRdb retains in-frame clones only, with some absent. The sample yields 200,000 or so clones, under 95% seen once. As for this clone: Antigen unknown.

The V gene's germline CDR1 is GTSNPN and CDR2 SVGIG (reference sequence). Trimming pared 2 bases from V and 0 bases from J, leaving 13 bases between. The CDR3 has 16 residues. The material was peripheral blood, obtained 28 days after the second AZD1222 dose. The TCR sequence derives from an adult who received the AZD1222 COVID-19 vaccine. The chain has TRBV30 and TRBJ1-4; TRBD1 is a possible D gene (6 bases). CDR3 sequence: CAWSRLGGATNEKLFF. For the CDR3, the DNA is TGTGCCTGGAGTAGGCTAGGGGGGGCAACTAATGAAAAACTGTTTTTT.